These 10 T cell receptor beta chains share one sample of origin, sequenced in a study of graft-versus-host responses after intestinal transplantation (dated by TCRdb to the early 2020s). This specimen's time point label, interpreted: cells obtained before transplantation from donor or recipient. Mixed lymphocyte reactions plated around 200,000 CFSE-labeled pre-transplant responders with around 200,000 irradiated violet-dye-labeled stimulators and were cultured for 6 to 7 days. The protocol used for the library was the immunoSEQ multiplex PCR assay. TCRdb's version of the immuneACCESS table is confined to in-frame rearrangements and falls short of the full clone set. An unresolved V gene accounts for under half of the shortfall where checked; the remainder is of unknown origin. In this sample the table shows 20,000 to 25,000 clones, about 45% of which occur a single time. The ten largest clones capture roughly 1.4% of the sample.

The sample consisted of alloreactive CD8+ T cells from a mixed lymphocyte reaction culture, taken before transplantation. This specimen's cell subset or site label, per the study, means: CFSE-low proliferating T cells sorted from roughly 6-day pre-transplant mixed lymphocyte reaction (GvH or HvG direction). The source is a human patient who was an organ donor for intestinal transplantation.

The chain couples TRBV19 to TRBJ1-1; D is ambiguous. Germline CDR1 is LNHDA and CDR2 is SQIVND (reference sequence). CDR3 size: 13 residues. V was pared by 3 bases and J by 0 bases, with 5 bases between. The CDR3 reads CASSIILNTEAFF. For the CDR3, the DNA is TGTGCCAGTAGTATCATACTGAACACTGAAGCTTTCTTT.

The V gene is TRBV7-2, the J gene TRBJ2-1, with a tentative D call TRBD2 (5 bases). Germline assignment: CDR1 SGHTA and CDR2 FQGNSA. The CDR3 is 15 amino acids. With 5 bases removed from V and 4 bases from J, the gap between germline ends came to 15 bases. CDR3 DNA sequence: TGTGCCAGCAGCCATCGGACTGGACCGTACAATGAGCAGTTCTTC. Its protein product is CASSHRTGPYNEQFF.

This clone was counted a few times. The chain links TRBV4-3 to TRBJ2-7; 7 nucleotides line up with TRBD2. The germline gives CDR1 LGHNA, CDR2 YSLEER. Unmatched junction bases numbered 10, after V lost 1 base and J lost 7 bases. This CDR3 has 15 residues. DNA for the CDR3: TGCGCCAGCAGCCAAGTCCCAGCGGGGCGATGGGAGCAGTACTTC. Encoded protein: CASSQVPAGRWEQYF.

This rearrangement joins TRBV4-2 to TRBJ2-7; no clear D. Germline loops: CDR1 LGHNA, CDR2 YNFKEQ. Trimming shortened V by 4 bases and J by 1 base, and 14 bases separated the two germline ends. This CDR3 has 15 amino acids. CDR3 nucleotides: TGTGCCAGCAGCCTCGGTACCCTTCGGTCCTACGAGCAGTACTTC. Its translation: CASSLGTLRSYEQYF.

This clone came up a few times. The chain carries TRBV7-6 and TRBJ2-7, with TRBD1 matching 7 bases. V shed 1 base, J shed 6 bases, and the junction held 3 bases outside the gene matches. This CDR3 comprises 13 residues. Germline CDR1 reads SGHVS; CDR2 reads FNYEAQ. The CDR3 bases are TGTGCCAGCAGCTTAGGGGCAGGGGGCGAGCAGTACTTC. This sequence encodes CASSLGAGGEQYF.

This rearrangement joins TRBV14 to TRBJ2-7, with 10 nucleotides matching TRBD2. V lost 0 bases, J lost 4 bases, and 21 bases stayed unmatched. The CDR3 loop spans 21 amino acids. Germline CDR1 reads SGHDN; CDR2 reads FVKESK. CDR3 region: CASSQDWAPGLAFIGVYEQYF. In nucleotides, the CDR3 is TGTGCCAGCAGCCAAGATTGGGCGCCGGGACTAGCGTTTATTGGGGTGTACGAGCAGTACTTC.

The chain has TRBV11-2 and TRBJ2-2; TRBD2 is a possible D gene (6 bases). V was pared by 6 bases and J by 7 bases, with 18 bases between. The CDR3 runs 15 residues. CDR1 is SGHAT and CDR2 is FQNNGV in the germline V gene. This CDR3 is CASSSVRRAYGELFF. The CDR3 region has the DNA TGTGCCAGCAGTTCTGTTCGGAGGGCCTACGGGGAGCTGTTTTTT.

The chain has TRBV6-5 and TRBJ2-2, with TRBD1 identical over 7 bases. From germline, CDR1 is MNHEY and CDR2 SVGAGI. This CDR3 contains 16 residues. V shed 4 bases, J shed 2 bases, and the junction held 7 bases outside the gene matches. CDR3 amino acids: CASSWGTAFNTGELFF. CDR3 nucleotides: TGTGCCAGCAGTTGGGGGACAGCTTTTAACACCGGGGAGCTGTTTTTT.

This clone ranks as medium-sized. The V gene is TRBV11-2, the J gene TRBJ2-1, with a tentative D call TRBD2 (5 bases). The CDR3 is 12 residues long. Germline V gene sequence: CDR1 SGHAT, CDR2 FQNNGV. V was cut by 1 base and J by 9 bases, with 7 bases left in between. The CDR3 loop reads CASSLGGAEQFF. CDR3 bases: TGTGCCAGCAGCTTAGGGGGAGCTGAGCAGTTCTTC.

The rearrangement joins TRBV23-1 to TRBJ1-1, with 10 nucleotides matching TRBD1. TRBV23-1 is flagged as an ORF with uncertain function. J lost 12 bases, V lost 0 bases, and 7 bases had no gene match. The CDR3 runs 14 residues. In DNA form, the CDR3 reads TGCGCCAGCAGTCAATCGTTTCCGGGACAGGGGCCTTTCTTT. Its translation: CASSQSFPGQGPFF.